The 14 T cell receptor beta chains below all came from one sample that was sequenced in a study of T cells in narcolepsy. Assay: immunoSEQ multiplex PCR; the TCRdb copy retains only in-frame clones and omits some. Of around 34,000 clones listed, roughly 80% were seen once; the top ten hold less than 5%. Sequencing was performed on memory (CD45RA-) CD4+ T cells from blood. These receptors were taken from a human donor in good health.

Comments on this clone: The sample contains more than one DNA sequence encoding this CDR3. The rearrangement links TRBV6-5 to TRBJ2-1; 7 bases align to TRBD1. Germline assignment: CDR1 MNHEY and CDR2 SVGAGI. This CDR3 has 15 residues. Trimming cost V 6 bases and J 4 bases; bases outside gene matches: 9. This chain's CDR3 is CASSAGTEAYNEQFF. CDR3 nucleotides: TGTGCCAGCAGCGCCGGGACAGAAGCTTACAATGAGCAGTTCTTC.

The table lists this clone with a count of one. The chain has TRBV5-1 and TRBJ2-7; 9 bases line up with TRBD2. Germline V lookup: CDR1 SGHRS, CDR2 YFSETQ. V lost 0 bases and J lost 0; bases outside the gene matches: 13. This CDR3 comprises 19 residues. The CDR3 coding sequence is TGCGCCAGCAGCTTGGAGCCCCCAACGAGCGGGGGGAGCTCCTACGAGCAGTACTTC. It codes for CASSLEPPTSGGSSYEQYF.

The chain has TRBV6-6 and TRBJ2-5, with 10 bases matching TRBD2. The length of the CDR3 is 15 residues. Trimming at V came to 5 bases and at J to 5 bases, leaving 8 bases not matched to a gene. CDR1 and CDR2 (germline): MNHNY, SVGAGI (reference sequence). In nucleotides, the CDR3 is TGTGCCAGCAGTCCTCCAGCGGGAGGGCCGGAGACCCAGTACTTC. Translated, it gives CASSPPAGGPETQYF.

This sequence joins TRBV4-1 and TRBJ2-1; 8 bases are a match to TRBD2. The CDR3 spans 14 residues. Germline CDR1 is MGHRA and CDR2 is YSYEKL. J was trimmed by 8 bases and V by 4 bases; bases with no gene match: 7. Here the CDR3 DNA reads TGCGCCAGCAGCCTTTCCGGGACTAGGGATGAGCAGTTCTTC. Translating gives CASSLSGTRDEQFF.

V gene TRBV4-1 combines with J gene TRBJ2-1; the match to TRBD2 covers 12 bases. The CDR3 covers 15 residues. Germline V gene data show CDR1 as MGHRA and CDR2 as YSYEKL. V dropped 7 bases and J dropped 7; count of bases not matched to a gene: 8. The chain's CDR3 is CASNPGLAGTNEQFF. Here the CDR3 DNA reads TGCGCCAGCAACCCAGGACTAGCGGGAACGAATGAGCAGTTCTTC.

The chain has TRBV18 and TRBJ1-5, with TRBD1 identical over 9 bases. With 3 bases clipped from V and 2 bases from J, the junction kept 5 bases outside the gene matches. CDR1 is KGHSH, CDR2 LQKENI, per germline. The CDR3 spans 16 residues. CDR3 bases: TGTGCCAGCTCACCGACCCGGGACAGGGGCAATCAGCCCCAGCATTTT. Residues: CASSPTRDRGNQPQHF.

The chain employs TRBV29-1 and TRBJ1-1; D might be TRBD1 (5 bases). With 8 bases removed from V and 7 bases from J, the gap between germline ends came to 23 bases. The CDR3 length is 14 residues. Germline-derived CDR1 and CDR2 are SQVTM and ANQGSEA. CDR3 sequence: CSYSSGRDLNEAFF. The CDR3 DNA reads as TGCAGCTACTCTTCGGGCAGGGACCTGAATGAAGCTTTCTTT.

This clone was seen more than once but under ten times. V and J are TRBV28 and TRBJ1-5; D not certain. V lost 8 bases to trimming and J lost 5 bases, with 22 bases between them. In germline, CDR1 is MDHEN, CDR2 SYDVKM. The length of the CDR3 is 16 residues. As DNA, the CDR3 is TGTGCCAGCGGCAGGCGGGGAAAGGGTGGAGATCAGCCCCAGCATTTT. As protein: CASGRRGKGGDQPQHF.

This clone came up a few times. The rearrangement joins TRBV2 to TRBJ1-1; 8 bases are shared with TRBD1. The CDR3 consists of 16 residues. Germline lookup yields CDR1 SNHLY and CDR2 FYNNEI. With V trimmed by 4 bases and J by 1 base, 8 bases remained unmatched. CDR3 DNA: TGTGCCAGCAGTGGACCCGGGACAGGTCAGAACACTGAAGCTTTCTTT. Translating it yields CASSGPGTGQNTEAFF.

The chain links TRBV6-5 to TRBJ1-1; D not resolved. Deletions cut 6 bases from V and 1 base from J, with 9 bases between. The CDR3 runs to 13 residues. Germline V CDR1 and CDR2: MNHEY, SVGAGI. For the CDR3, the DNA is TGTGCCAGCAGAGAGGACGGGAACACTGAAGCTTTCTTT. Translation: CASREDGNTEAFF.

The J gene is TRBJ2-2, the V gene TRBV11-2; 9 nucleotides align to TRBD2. The ends lost 1 base at V and 2 bases at J; junction bases unmatched: 2. Germline V CDR1 and CDR2: SGHAT, FQNNGV. This CDR3 has 16 residues. The CDR3 here is CASSLGLAGNTGELFF. CDR3 nucleotides: TGTGCCAGCAGCTTAGGCCTAGCGGGAAACACCGGGGAGCTGTTTTTT.

The gene calls are TRBV7-9 and TRBJ1-2, with D hard to call. V lost 1 base, J lost 1 base, and 10 bases lay in between. Germline-derived CDR1 and CDR2 are SEHNR and FQNEAQ (reference sequence). The length of the CDR3 is 15 residues. CDR3 in amino acids: CASSLDQDLNYGYTF. CDR3 sequence (DNA): TGTGCCAGCAGCTTAGATCAGGACCTTAACTATGGCTACACCTTC. The entire variable domain, with the rest obtained from reference TRBV7-9 and TRBJ1-2, is as follows: DTGVSQNPRHKITKRGQNVTFRCDPISEHNRLYWYRQTLGQGPEFLTYFQNEAQLEKSRLLSDRFSAERPKGSFSTLEIQRTEQGDSAMYLCASSLDQDLNYGYTFGSGTRLTVV.

This chain links TRBV5-5 with TRBJ1-4, with D perhaps matching TRBD1 (5 bases). V shed 0 bases and J shed 4 bases, with 13 bases lying between them. Germline V CDR1 and CDR2: SGHKS, YYEKEE (reference sequence). The CDR3 sequence is 16 residues long. The CDR3 protein is CASSLDPEGHNEKLFF. CDR3 nucleotides: TGTGCCAGCAGCTTGGATCCTGAGGGGCATAATGAAAAACTGTTTTTT.

In this sample, this clone turned up a few times. The chain carries TRBV9 and TRBJ2-5, with D perhaps TRBD1 or TRBD2 (5 bases each). There are 15 residues in the CDR3. Per the germline V gene, CDR1 is SGDLS and CDR2 is YYNGEE. V was cut by 3 bases and J by 5 bases, with 17 bases left in between. DNA of the CDR3: TGTGCCAGCAGCGGGGGGACCTTAGGGCAGGAGACCCAGTACTTC. Encoded protein: CASSGGTLGQETQYF. The variable domain in full, completed from reference TRBV9 and TRBJ2-5, reads DSGVTQTPKHLITATGQRVTLRCSPRSGDLSVYWYQQSLDQGLQFLIQYYNGEERAKGNILERFSAQQFPDLHSELNLSSLELGDSALYFCASSGGTLGQETQYFGPGTRLLVL.